This T cell receptor (beta chain) was found in a study of CD8 T cells in Susac syndrome. Germline V gene lookup returns CDR1 DFQATT and CDR2 SNEGSKA (reference sequence). This CDR3 is 13 amino acids long. Trimming removed 7 bases from V and 5 bases from J; junction bases left unmatched: 10. Random hexamers served to reverse transcribe roughly 0.45 to 1 ug RNA. TCRdb itself ran the immunoSEQ multiplex PCR reads through MiXCR, one entry per CDR3 protein. The data hold hundreds of thousands of distinct CDR3 sequences, with about 94% observed a single time. In blood CD8+ and CD4+ T cells, TCR beta underwent sequencing. The authors negatively isolated CD8+ and CD4+ T cells and FACS-enriched TEMRA cells.

The sequenced sample was CD4+ T cells from PBMCs. This rearrangement joins TRBV20-1 to TRBJ2-7; 8 nucleotides agree with TRBD2. The source of this sequence is a human donor with Susac syndrome. In DNA form, the CDR3 reads TGCAGTGTCGGGAGGGGCCCACCCCACGAGCAGTACTTC. This codes for CSVGRGPPHEQYF.